Listed below are T cell receptor beta chains from one sample, sequenced in a study of CD8 T cells in ankylosing spondylitis. TCRdb reprocessed the 5' RACE reads with MiXCR, giving one entry per CDR3 protein. The table records approximately 540,000 distinct CDR3 sequences, about 13% of them present only once. Sequencing was carried out using blood, either unsorted or a sorted T cell fraction (not recorded which). Source of these receptors: a male donor with ankylosing spondylitis. Each CDR3 is given without its conserved first and last residue. The D gene is left open where the match is weak.

d_call v_call cdr3_length cdr3_aa
- TRBV12-3/TRBV12-4 11 ASSPDGQGEAF
- TRBV18 11 ASSQEAPNEQF
- TRBV20-1 12 SASFRGFTDTQY
- TRBV7-2 12 ASSLGTFTDTQY
- TRBV6-1 11 ASSEAPDYGYT
- TRBV29-1 11 SAIGTLQETQY
TRBD2 TRBV4-2 13 ASSRLAGNTGELF
TRBD1 TRBV5-1 13 ASSPAGQVTYEQY
TRBD1 TRBV20-1 12 SARGQGIINGYT
- TRBV30 12 AWSVSSSYNEQF
TRBD1 TRBV12-5 13 ASGLGDSPSDTQY
- TRBV6-2/TRBV6-3 10 ASRTGTDTQY
- TRBV7-9 12 ASSLGGSNSPLH
TRBD1 TRBV5-1 11 ASRLTGTGELF
TRBD1 TRBV10-3 11 AISGTGVSGYT
- TRBV5-1 12 ASSLGGVAQPQH
TRBD1 TRBV12-3/TRBV12-4 13 ASSLAPGTGGKLF
- TRBV20-1 13 SAIGEQGSGNTIY
TRBD2 TRBV20-1 11 SARTSGADTQY
- TRBV5-1 13 ASSSSFGNNQPQH
TRBD1 TRBV6-1 16 ASRPPIQGGNTNYGYT
- TRBV3-1 10 ASSVAEETQY
- TRBV27 12 ASSTGSFNYGYT
- TRBV5-1 14 ASSLEALSGANVLT
- TRBV14 10 ASSQGFATQY
TRBD2 TRBV12-5 14 ASGFGKAGGPNEQF
- TRBV15 15 ATSRGVQGIAKNIQY
- TRBV7-2 11 ASSLPEEETQY
TRBD2 TRBV20-1 13 SAQHPSGRRDTQY
- TRBV5-1 10 ASSLGWGEQF
TRBD2 TRBV5-6 12 ASTWTSGQETQY
- TRBV7-8 12 ASQGRQYNSPLH
- TRBV20-1 13 SARSEGFRGYGYT
- TRBV5-1 10 ASSFDQGSLH
- TRBV4-2 13 ASSPLRGGANGAF
- TRBV5-6 13 ASSLEGRMNTEAF
- TRBV7-9 12 ASSLEWGEETQY
TRBD1 TRBV6-5 11 ASSSGGVYGYT
- TRBV20-1 13 SARDRRDFTDTQY
- TRBV24-1 11 ATSLTDSHGYT
TRBD1 TRBV12-3/TRBV12-4 12 ASSRTGQVYEQY
- TRBV11-2 11 ASSIGITDTQY
TRBD1 TRBV29-1 11 SVGGQGAFGYT
- TRBV7-9 14 ASTLLGQEDGNTIY
- TRBV5-1 12 ASSLTRNILGYT
- TRBV19 12 ASSIWDSNEKLF
- TRBV7-6 11 ASSPTSTYEQY
- TRBV29-1 10 SGYRGGNEQF
- TRBV12-3/TRBV12-4 12 ASSSGDTNEKLF
- TRBV6-2/TRBV6-3 13 ASSYFSPTDGELF
- TRBV20-1 11 SVLKVSNNEQF
- TRBV15 13 ATSRDQAVSTEAF
- TRBV21-1 11 ASSKAGGYGYT
- TRBV27 10 ASSHDGSEQF
TRBD1 TRBV4-2 13 ASSHRQGTNTEAF
- TRBV3-1 14 ASSHLGTYRTDTQY
- TRBV5-1 10 ASSEGPGGYT
- TRBV2 11 ASTEGGEETQY
- TRBV4-1 16 ASSQPGAGTRLVQPQH